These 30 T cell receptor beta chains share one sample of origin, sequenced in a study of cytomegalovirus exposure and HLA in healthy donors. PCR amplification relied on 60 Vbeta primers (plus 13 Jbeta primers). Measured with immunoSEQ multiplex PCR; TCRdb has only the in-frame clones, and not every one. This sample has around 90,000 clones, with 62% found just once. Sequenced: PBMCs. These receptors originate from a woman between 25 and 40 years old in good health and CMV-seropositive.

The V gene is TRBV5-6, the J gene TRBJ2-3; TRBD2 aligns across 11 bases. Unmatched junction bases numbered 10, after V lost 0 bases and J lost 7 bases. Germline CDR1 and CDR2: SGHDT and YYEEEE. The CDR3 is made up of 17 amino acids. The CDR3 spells CASSLEFASGGLYTQYF. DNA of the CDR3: TGTGCCAGCAGCTTGGAGTTCGCTAGCGGGGGGTTATATACGCAGTATTTT.

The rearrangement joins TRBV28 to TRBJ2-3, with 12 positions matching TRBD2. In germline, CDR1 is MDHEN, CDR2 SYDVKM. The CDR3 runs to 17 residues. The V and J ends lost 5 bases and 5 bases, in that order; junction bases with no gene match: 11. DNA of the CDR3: TGTGCCAGCAGTCTCCTAGCGGGGGGGCATAAGGGAGATACGCAGTATTTT. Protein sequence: CASSLLAGGHKGDTQYF.

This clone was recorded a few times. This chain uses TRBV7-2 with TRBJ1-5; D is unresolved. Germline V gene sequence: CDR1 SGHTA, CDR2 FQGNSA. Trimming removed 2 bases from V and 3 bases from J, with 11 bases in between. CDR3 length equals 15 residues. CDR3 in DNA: TGTGCCAGCAGCTTAACGGCCCAGGACAATCAGCCCCAGCATTTT. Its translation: CASSLTAQDNQPQHF.

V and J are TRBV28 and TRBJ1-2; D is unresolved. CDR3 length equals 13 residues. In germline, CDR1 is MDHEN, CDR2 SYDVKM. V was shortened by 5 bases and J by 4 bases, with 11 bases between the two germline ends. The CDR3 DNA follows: TGTGCCAGCAGTCCCGGGATCGTCTATGGCTACACCTTC. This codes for CASSPGIVYGYTF.

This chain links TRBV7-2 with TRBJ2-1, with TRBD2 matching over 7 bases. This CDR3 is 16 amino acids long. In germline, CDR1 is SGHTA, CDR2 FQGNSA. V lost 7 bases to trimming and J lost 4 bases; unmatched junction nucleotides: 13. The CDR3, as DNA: TGTGCCAGCATCCGGACCGGGGCGGGGGTGTACAATGAGCAGTTCTTC. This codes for CASIRTGAGVYNEQFF.

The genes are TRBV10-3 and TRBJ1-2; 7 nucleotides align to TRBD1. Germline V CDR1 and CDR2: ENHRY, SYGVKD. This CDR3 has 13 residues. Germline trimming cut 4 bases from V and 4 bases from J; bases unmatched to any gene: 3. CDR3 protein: CAISGRDSYGYTF. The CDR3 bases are TGTGCCATCAGTGGCCGGGACAGCTATGGCTACACCTTC.

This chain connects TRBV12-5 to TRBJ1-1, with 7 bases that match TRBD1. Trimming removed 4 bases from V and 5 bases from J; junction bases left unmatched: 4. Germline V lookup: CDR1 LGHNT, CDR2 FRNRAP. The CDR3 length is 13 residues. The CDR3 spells CASGSGGSTEAFF. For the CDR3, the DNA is TGTGCTAGTGGTTCAGGGGGGAGTACTGAAGCTTTCTTT.

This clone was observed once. The CDR3 protein is CASSLGEGREAFF. In nucleotides, the CDR3 is TGTGCCAGCAGCTTAGGGGAAGGGAGAGAAGCTTTCTTT. This rearrangement joins TRBV7-8 to TRBJ1-1; D is unclear. The germline V gene encodes CDR1 SGHVS and CDR2 FQNEAQ. This CDR3 comprises 13 residues. V was pared by 1 base and J by 8 bases, with 11 bases between.

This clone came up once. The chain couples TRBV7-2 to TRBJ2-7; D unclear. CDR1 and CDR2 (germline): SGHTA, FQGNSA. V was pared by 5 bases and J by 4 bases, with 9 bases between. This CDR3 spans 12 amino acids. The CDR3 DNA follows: TGTGCCAGCAGCCTCAATAGATACGAGCAGTACTTC. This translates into CASSLNRYEQYF.

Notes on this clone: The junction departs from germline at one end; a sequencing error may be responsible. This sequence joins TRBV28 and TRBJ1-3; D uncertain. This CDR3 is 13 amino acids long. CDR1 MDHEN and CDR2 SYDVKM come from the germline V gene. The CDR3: CASSRLAGNTICF. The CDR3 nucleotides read TGTGCCAGCAGTCGGTTGGCGGGAAACACCATATGTTTT. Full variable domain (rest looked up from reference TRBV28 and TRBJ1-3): DVKVTQSSRYLVKRTGEKVFLECVQDMDHENMFWYRQDPGLGLRLIYFSYDVKMKEKGDIPEGYSVSREKKERFSLILESASTNQTSMYLCASSRLAGNTICFGEGSWLTVV.

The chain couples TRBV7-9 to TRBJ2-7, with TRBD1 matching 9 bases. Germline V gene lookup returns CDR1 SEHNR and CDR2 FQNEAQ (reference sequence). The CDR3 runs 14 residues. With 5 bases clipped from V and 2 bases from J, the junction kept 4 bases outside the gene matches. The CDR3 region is CASSPRQGAYEQYF. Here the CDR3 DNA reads TGTGCCAGCAGCCCCCGACAGGGGGCCTACGAGCAGTACTTC.

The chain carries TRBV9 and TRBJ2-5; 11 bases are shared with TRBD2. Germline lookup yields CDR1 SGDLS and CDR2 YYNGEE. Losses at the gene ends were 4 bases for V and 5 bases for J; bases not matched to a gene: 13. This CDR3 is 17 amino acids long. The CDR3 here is CASSLGISGGGMETQYF. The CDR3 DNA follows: TGTGCCAGCAGCCTAGGGATTAGCGGGGGGGGAATGGAGACCCAGTACTTC.

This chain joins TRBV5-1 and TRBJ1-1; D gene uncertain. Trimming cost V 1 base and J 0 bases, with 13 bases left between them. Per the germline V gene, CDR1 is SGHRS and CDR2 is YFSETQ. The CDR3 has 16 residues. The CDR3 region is CASSLTPGIMNTEAFF. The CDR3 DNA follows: TGCGCCAGCAGCTTGACCCCCGGTATCATGAACACTGAAGCTTTCTTT.

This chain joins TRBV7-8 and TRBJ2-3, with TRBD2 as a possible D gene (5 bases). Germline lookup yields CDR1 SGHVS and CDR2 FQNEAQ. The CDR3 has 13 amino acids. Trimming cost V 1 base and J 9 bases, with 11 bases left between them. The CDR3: CASSLVEAQTQYF. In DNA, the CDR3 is TGTGCCAGCAGCTTAGTGGAGGCTCAGACGCAGTATTTT.

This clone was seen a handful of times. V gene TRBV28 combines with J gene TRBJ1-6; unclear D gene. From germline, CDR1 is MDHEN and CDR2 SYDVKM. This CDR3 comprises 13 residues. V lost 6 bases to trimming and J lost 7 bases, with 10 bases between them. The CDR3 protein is CASRRLRNSPLHF. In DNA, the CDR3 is TGTGCCAGCAGGCGGTTGCGGAATTCACCCCTCCACTTT. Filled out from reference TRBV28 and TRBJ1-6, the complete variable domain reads DVKVTQSSRYLVKRTGEKVFLECVQDMDHENMFWYRQDPGLGLRLIYFSYDVKMKEKGDIPEGYSVSREKKERFSLILESASTNQTSMYLCASRRLRNSPLHFGNGTRLTVT.

The CDR3 sequence: CASSEPRQGGTEAFF. The CDR3 region has the DNA TGTGCCAGCAGTGAACCCAGACAGGGTGGCACTGAAGCTTTCTTT. This chain joins TRBV6-1 and TRBJ1-1, with 7 bases identical to TRBD1. The trim removed 2 bases at V and 4 bases at J, leaving 7 bases unmatched. Germline V gene lookup returns CDR1 MNHNS and CDR2 SASEGT. The CDR3 length is 15 residues.

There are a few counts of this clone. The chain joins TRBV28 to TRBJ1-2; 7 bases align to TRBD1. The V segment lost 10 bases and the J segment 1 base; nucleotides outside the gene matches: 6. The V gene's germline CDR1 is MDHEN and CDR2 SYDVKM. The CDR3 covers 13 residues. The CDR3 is CAIRDRLNYGYTF. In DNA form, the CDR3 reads TGTGCCATCCGGGACAGACTTAACTATGGCTACACCTTC.

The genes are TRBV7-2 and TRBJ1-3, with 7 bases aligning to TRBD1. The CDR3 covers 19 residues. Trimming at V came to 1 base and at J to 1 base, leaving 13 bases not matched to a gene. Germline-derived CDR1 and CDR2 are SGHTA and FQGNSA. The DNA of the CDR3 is TGTGCCAGCAGCTTAGTAGGTTCAGGGAAGGGGGCGTCTGGAAACACCATATATTTT. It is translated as CASSLVGSGKGASGNTIYF.

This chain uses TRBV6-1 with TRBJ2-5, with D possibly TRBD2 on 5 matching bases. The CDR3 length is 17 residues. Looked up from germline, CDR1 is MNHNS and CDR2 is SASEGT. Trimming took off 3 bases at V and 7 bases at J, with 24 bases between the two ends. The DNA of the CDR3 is TGTGCCAGCAGTGAGGAGGTCAGGCGGTTATGGGATGGGACCCAGTACTTC. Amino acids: CASSEEVRRLWDGTQYF.

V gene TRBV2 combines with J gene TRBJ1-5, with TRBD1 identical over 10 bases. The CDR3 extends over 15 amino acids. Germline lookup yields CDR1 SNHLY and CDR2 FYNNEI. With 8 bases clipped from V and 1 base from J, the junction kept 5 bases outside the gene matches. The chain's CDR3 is CASRDRGQSNQPQHF. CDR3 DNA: TGTGCCAGCCGGGACAGGGGACAGAGCAATCAGCCCCAGCATTTT. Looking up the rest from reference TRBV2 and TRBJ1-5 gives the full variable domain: EPEVTQTPSHQVTQMGQEVILRCVPISNHLYFYWYRQILGQKVEFLVSFYNNEISEKSEIFDDQFSVERPDGSNFTLKIRSTKLEDSAMYFCASRDRGQSNQPQHFGDGTRLSIL.

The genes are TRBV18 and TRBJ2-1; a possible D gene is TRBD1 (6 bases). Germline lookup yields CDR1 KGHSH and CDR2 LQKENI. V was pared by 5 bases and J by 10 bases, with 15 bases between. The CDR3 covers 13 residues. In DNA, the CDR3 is TGTGCCAGCTCAGATCAGGGGAGAGGGGAGCAGTTCTTC. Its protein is CASSDQGRGEQFF.

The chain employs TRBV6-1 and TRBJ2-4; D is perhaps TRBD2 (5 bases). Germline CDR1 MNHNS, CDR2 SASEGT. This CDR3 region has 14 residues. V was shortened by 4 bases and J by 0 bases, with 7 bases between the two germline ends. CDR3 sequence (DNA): TGTGCCAGCAGTGTGAGGGTAGCCAAAAACATTCAGTACTTC. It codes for CASSVRVAKNIQYF.

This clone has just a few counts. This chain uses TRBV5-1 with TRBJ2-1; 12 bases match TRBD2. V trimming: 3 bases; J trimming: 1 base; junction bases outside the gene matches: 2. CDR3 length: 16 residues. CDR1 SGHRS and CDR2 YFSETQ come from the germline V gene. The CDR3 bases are TGCGCCAGCAGCTGGACTAGCGGGGTGTCCTACAATGAGCAGTTCTTC. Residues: CASSWTSGVSYNEQFF.

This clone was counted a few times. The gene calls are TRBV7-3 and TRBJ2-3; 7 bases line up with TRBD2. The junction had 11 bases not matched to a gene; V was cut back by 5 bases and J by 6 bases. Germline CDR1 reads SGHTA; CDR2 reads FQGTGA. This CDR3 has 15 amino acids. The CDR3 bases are TGTGCCAGCAGCCGCCGACTAGCTGAGGCGGATACGCAGTATTTT. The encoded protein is CASSRRLAEADTQYF.

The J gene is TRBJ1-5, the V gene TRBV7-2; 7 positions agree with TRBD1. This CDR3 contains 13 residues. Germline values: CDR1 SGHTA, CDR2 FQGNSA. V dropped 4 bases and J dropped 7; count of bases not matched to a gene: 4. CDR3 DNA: TGTGCCAGCAGCTGGGACAGCGGCCAGCCCCAGCATTTT. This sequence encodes CASSWDSGQPQHF.

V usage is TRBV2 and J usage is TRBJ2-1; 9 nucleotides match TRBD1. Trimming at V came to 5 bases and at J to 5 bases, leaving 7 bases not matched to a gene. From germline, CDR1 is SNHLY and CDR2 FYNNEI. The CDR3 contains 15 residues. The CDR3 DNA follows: TGTGCCAGCAGTAAGTCGGGACAGGGACACAATGAGCAGTTCTTC. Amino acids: CASSKSGQGHNEQFF.

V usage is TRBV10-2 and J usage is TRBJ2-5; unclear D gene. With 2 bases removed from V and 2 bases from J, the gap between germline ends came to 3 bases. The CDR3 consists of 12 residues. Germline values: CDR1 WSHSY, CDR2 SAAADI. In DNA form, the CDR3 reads TGCGCCAGCAGTGAGACTCAAGAGACCCAGTACTTC. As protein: CASSETQETQYF.

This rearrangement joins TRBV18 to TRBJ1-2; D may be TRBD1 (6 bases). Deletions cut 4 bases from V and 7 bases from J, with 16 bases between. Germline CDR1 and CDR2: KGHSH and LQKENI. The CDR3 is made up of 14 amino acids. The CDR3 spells CASSQQDSISGYTF. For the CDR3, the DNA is TGTGCCAGCTCACAGCAGGACAGCATCTCTGGCTACACCTTC.

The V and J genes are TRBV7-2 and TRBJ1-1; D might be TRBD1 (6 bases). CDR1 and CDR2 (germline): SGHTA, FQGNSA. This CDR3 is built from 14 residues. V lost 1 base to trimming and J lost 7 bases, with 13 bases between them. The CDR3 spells CASSLVLGAGEAFF. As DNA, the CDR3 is TGTGCCAGCAGCTTAGTTCTGGGGGCGGGTGAAGCTTTCTTT.

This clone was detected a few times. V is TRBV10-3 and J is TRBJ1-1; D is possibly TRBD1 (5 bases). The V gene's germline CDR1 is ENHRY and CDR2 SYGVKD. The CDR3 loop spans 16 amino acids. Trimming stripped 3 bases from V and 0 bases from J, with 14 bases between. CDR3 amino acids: CAISDSGLRMNTEAFF. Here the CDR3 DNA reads TGTGCCATCAGTGACTCAGGGCTCCGAATGAACACTGAAGCTTTCTTT.